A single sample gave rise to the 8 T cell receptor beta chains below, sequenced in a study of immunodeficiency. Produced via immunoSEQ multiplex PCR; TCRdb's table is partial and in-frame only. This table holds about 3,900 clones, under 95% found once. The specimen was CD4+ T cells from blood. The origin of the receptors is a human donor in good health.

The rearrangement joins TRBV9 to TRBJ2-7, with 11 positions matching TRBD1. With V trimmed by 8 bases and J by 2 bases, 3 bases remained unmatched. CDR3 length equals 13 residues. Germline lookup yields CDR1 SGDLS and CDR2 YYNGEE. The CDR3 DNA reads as TGTGCCAGTTCGGGACAGGGGGCCTACGAGCAGTACTTC. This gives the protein CASSGQGAYEQYF. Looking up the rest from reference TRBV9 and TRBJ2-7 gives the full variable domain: DSGVTQTPKHLITATGQRVTLRCSPRSGDLSVYWYQQSLDQGLQFLIQYYNGEERAKGNILERFSAQQFPDLHSELNLSSLELGDSALYFCASSGQGAYEQYFGPGTRLTVT.

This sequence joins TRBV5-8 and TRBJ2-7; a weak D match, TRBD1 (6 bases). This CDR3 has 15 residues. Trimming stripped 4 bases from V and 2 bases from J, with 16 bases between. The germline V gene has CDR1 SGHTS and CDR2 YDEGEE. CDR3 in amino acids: CASSRGLGATYEQYF. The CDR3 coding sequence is TGTGCCAGCAGCCGGGGTCTGGGGGCTACCTACGAGCAGTACTTC.

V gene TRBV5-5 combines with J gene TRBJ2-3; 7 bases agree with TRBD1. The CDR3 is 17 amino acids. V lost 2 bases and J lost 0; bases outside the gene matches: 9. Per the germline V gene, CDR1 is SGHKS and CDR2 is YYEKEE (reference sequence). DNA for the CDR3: TGTGCCAGCAGCTTACGCAGGGGGTCTTCTAGCACAGATACGCAGTATTTT. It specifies CASSLRRGSSSTDTQYF.

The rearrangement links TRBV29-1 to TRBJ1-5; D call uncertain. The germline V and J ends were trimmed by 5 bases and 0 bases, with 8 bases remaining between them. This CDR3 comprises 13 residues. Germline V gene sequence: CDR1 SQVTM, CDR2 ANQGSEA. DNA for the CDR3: TGCAGCGTTACAGCGAGTAGCAATCAGCCCCAGCATTTT. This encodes CSVTASSNQPQHF.

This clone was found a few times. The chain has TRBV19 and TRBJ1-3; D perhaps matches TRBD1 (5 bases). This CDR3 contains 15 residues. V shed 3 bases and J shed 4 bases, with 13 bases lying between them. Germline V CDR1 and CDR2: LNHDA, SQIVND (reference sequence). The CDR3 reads CASSITGERGNTIYF. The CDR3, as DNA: TGTGCCAGTAGTATTACAGGAGAGAGGGGAAACACCATATATTTT.

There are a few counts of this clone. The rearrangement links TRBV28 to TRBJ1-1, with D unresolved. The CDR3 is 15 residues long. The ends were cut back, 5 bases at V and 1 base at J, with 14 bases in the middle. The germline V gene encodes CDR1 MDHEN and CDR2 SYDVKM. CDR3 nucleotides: TGTGCCAGCAGTCCCCCCAGGACGGGGAACACTGAAGCTTTCTTT. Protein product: CASSPPRTGNTEAFF.

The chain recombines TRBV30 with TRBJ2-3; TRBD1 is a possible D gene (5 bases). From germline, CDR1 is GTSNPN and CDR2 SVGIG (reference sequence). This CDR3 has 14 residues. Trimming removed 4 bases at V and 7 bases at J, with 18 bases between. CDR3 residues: CAWNLVGAPNTQYF. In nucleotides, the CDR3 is TGTGCCTGGAATTTAGTAGGGGCTCCGAATACGCAGTATTTT.

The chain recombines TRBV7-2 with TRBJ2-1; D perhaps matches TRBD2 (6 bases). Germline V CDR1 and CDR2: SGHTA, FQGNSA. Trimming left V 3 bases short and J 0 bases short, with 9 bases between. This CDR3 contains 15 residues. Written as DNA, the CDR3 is TGTGCCAGCAGCTTTAGCGGAGGCTCCTACAATGAGCAGTTCTTC. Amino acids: CASSFSGGSYNEQFF.